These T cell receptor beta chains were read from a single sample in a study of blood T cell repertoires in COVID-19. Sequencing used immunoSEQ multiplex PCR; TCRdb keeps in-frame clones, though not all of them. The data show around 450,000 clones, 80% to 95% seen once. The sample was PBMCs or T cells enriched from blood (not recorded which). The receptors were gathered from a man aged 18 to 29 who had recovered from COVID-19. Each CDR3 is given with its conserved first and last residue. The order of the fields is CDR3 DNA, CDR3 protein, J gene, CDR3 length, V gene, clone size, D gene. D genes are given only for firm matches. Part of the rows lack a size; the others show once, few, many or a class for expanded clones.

CDR3nt: TGTGCCAGCAGCGAGACTAGCGGGGGATGGGATACGCAGTATTTT; CDR3aa: CASSETSGGWDTQYF; j_gene: TRBJ2-3; len: 15; v_gene: TRBV3-1/TRBV3-2; abundance: .; d_gene: TRBD2
CDR3nt: TGCGCCAGCAGCAGGGAATCGACAGGAGGAAACACTGAAGCTTTCTTT; CDR3aa: CASSRESTGGNTEAFF; j_gene: TRBJ1-1; len: 16; v_gene: TRBV5-1; abundance: .; d_gene: .
CDR3nt: TGCGCCAGCAGCCCCGGGACAGTTCGTTCCTACGAGCAGTACTTC; CDR3aa: CASSPGTVRSYEQYF; j_gene: TRBJ2-7; len: 15; v_gene: TRBV4-1; abundance: .; d_gene: TRBD1
CDR3nt: TGTGCCAGCAGTCGCAGGGGTGAAGCTTTCTTT; CDR3aa: CASSRRGEAFF; j_gene: TRBJ1-1; len: 11; v_gene: TRBV6-5; abundance: few; d_gene: .
CDR3nt: TGTGCCAGCAGCCAGACAGGTGCCTATGGCTACACCTTC; CDR3aa: CASSQTGAYGYTF; j_gene: TRBJ1-2; len: 13; v_gene: TRBV5-4; abundance: .; d_gene: .
CDR3nt: TGTGCCAGCAGTCACCAAGACAGGGGGCATACTGAAGCTTTCTTT; CDR3aa: CASSHQDRGHTEAFF; j_gene: TRBJ1-1; len: 15; v_gene: TRBV6-5; abundance: .; d_gene: TRBD1
CDR3nt: TGTGCCAGCAGCTTAGTGGGAGTGGCTAGCGGGAGGGCGGGCGAGCAGTACTTC; CDR3aa: CASSLVGVASGRAGEQYF; j_gene: TRBJ2-7; len: 18; v_gene: TRBV11-2; abundance: .; d_gene: TRBD2
CDR3nt: TGTGCCAGCAGCACGCCCTTAACAGGCTCTGGAAACACCATATATTTT; CDR3aa: CASSTPLTGSGNTIYF; j_gene: TRBJ1-3; len: 16; v_gene: TRBV11-2; abundance: .; d_gene: .
CDR3nt: TGTGCCAGTAGTTTTCCAGGGACAGGACAGAAACTGTTTTTT; CDR3aa: CASSFPGTGQKLFF; j_gene: TRBJ1-4; len: 14; v_gene: TRBV19; abundance: .; d_gene: TRBD1
CDR3nt: TGTGCCAGCACCAAAACAGGGTTGGGTCATCAGCCCCAGCATTTT; CDR3aa: CASTKTGLGHQPQHF; j_gene: TRBJ1-5; len: 15; v_gene: TRBV28; abundance: .; d_gene: .
CDR3nt: TGTGCCAGCTCAGCACAGGGGTACGGAAACACCATATATTTT; CDR3aa: CASSAQGYGNTIYF; j_gene: TRBJ1-3; len: 14; v_gene: TRBV18; abundance: .; d_gene: TRBD1
CDR3nt: TGTGCCAGTAGTACTGGACAGGATGGGAATGGCTACACCTTC; CDR3aa: CASSTGQDGNGYTF; j_gene: TRBJ1-2; len: 14; v_gene: TRBV19; abundance: .; d_gene: TRBD1
CDR3nt: TGTGCCAGCAGTATCCAGAGCGTCGGCGGGGAGCTGTTTTTT; CDR3aa: CASSIQSVGGELFF; j_gene: TRBJ2-2; len: 14; v_gene: TRBV2; abundance: .; d_gene: .
CDR3nt: TGCAGCGTTGAATGGTCCGTCGGCACTGAAGCTTTCTTT; CDR3aa: CSVEWSVGTEAFF; j_gene: TRBJ1-1; len: 13; v_gene: TRBV29-1; abundance: few; d_gene: .
CDR3nt: TGTGCCAGCTTACGGACTAGCGGGAGGAACACCGGGGAGCTGTTTTTT; CDR3aa: CASLRTSGRNTGELFF; j_gene: TRBJ2-2; len: 16; v_gene: TRBV18; abundance: .; d_gene: TRBD2
CDR3nt: TGTGCCAGCACGGACAGGGGGTCGAATCAGCCCCAGCATTTT; CDR3aa: CASTDRGSNQPQHF; j_gene: TRBJ1-5; len: 14; v_gene: TRBV6-5; abundance: few; d_gene: TRBD1
CDR3nt: TGCGCCAGCAGCTTGTTAGGGGGAGAGCGCGCAACTTTCTATGGCTACACCTTC; CDR3aa: CASSLLGGERATFYGYTF; j_gene: TRBJ1-2; len: 18; v_gene: TRBV5-1; abundance: .; d_gene: .
CDR3nt: TGCAGCGCCACACAGGGGGCGAACTATGGCTACACCTTC; CDR3aa: CSATQGANYGYTF; j_gene: TRBJ1-2; len: 13; v_gene: TRBV29-1; abundance: once; d_gene: TRBD1
CDR3nt: TGCGCCAGCAGCTTGGTTAGCGGGGGGCATCACAATGAGCAGTTCTTC; CDR3aa: CASSLVSGGHHNEQFF; j_gene: TRBJ2-1; len: 16; v_gene: TRBV5-1; abundance: once; d_gene: TRBD2
CDR3nt: TGTGCCAGCAGCACGAACAGACAGGGGCCCCACAATGAGCAGTTCTTC; CDR3aa: CASSTNRQGPHNEQFF; j_gene: TRBJ2-1; len: 16; v_gene: TRBV21-1; abundance: .; d_gene: .
CDR3nt: TGTGCCAGCGCTTCCGAGATCGACAGGGGAAGGTGGGCTTATGGCTACACCTTC; CDR3aa: CASASEIDRGRWAYGYTF; j_gene: TRBJ1-2; len: 18; v_gene: TRBV2; abundance: .; d_gene: TRBD1
CDR3nt: TGCGCCAGCAGCCCCAGGGGGAGCGACTATGGCTACACCTTC; CDR3aa: CASSPRGSDYGYTF; j_gene: TRBJ1-2; len: 14; v_gene: TRBV10-1; abundance: .; d_gene: TRBD1
CDR3nt: TGCGCCAGCAGTAGAGCGGGAGGTTACAATGAGCAGTTCTTC; CDR3aa: CASSRAGGYNEQFF; j_gene: TRBJ2-1; len: 14; v_gene: TRBV5-1; abundance: .; d_gene: TRBD2
CDR3nt: TGTGCCAGCAGCCTGGAGCGGTGGGGGCTGAATCAGCCCCAGCATTTT; CDR3aa: CASSLERWGLNQPQHF; j_gene: TRBJ1-5; len: 16; v_gene: TRBV5-5; abundance: .; d_gene: .
CDR3nt: TGTGCCAGCAGTTACTCGTCAGGGGAGCTCGTAAAAGATTCACCCCTCCACTTT; CDR3aa: CASSYSSGELVKDSPLHF; j_gene: TRBJ1-6; len: 18; v_gene: TRBV6-2/TRBV6-3; abundance: .; d_gene: .
CDR3nt: TGTGCCAGCAGCCCGAAGAGACTCTCCAATGAGCAGTTCTTC; CDR3aa: CASSPKRLSNEQFF; j_gene: TRBJ2-1; len: 14; v_gene: TRBV27; abundance: .; d_gene: .
CDR3nt: TGTGCCTGGAGCGCGAGCGGGCAAGAGACCCAGTACTTC; CDR3aa: CAWSASGQETQYF; j_gene: TRBJ2-5; len: 13; v_gene: TRBV30; abundance: .; d_gene: .
CDR3nt: TGCAGCGTTGGGGCCCGACAGGGGGCGTGGGATGAGCAGTTCTTC; CDR3aa: CSVGARQGAWDEQFF; j_gene: TRBJ2-1; len: 15; v_gene: TRBV29-1; abundance: .; d_gene: TRBD1
CDR3nt: TGTGCCAGCAGTTTACGGCCGGGAGGGTTCACAGATACGCAGTATTTT; CDR3aa: CASSLRPGGFTDTQYF; j_gene: TRBJ2-3; len: 16; v_gene: TRBV27; abundance: .; d_gene: TRBD2
CDR3nt: TGTGCCAGCCAAGCAGGGGGTCCCTCTGGGGCCAACGTCCTGACTTTC; CDR3aa: CASQAGGPSGANVLTF; j_gene: TRBJ2-6; len: 16; v_gene: TRBV7-3; abundance: .; d_gene: TRBD1
CDR3nt: TGTGCCAGCAGCTTCGAGACTAGCTCCTACGAGCAGTACTTC; CDR3aa: CASSFETSSYEQYF; j_gene: TRBJ2-7; len: 14; v_gene: TRBV5-4; abundance: few; d_gene: .
CDR3nt: TGCGCCAGCAGCTTGGAATGGGGGGAAGAGACCCAGTACTTC; CDR3aa: CASSLEWGEETQYF; j_gene: TRBJ2-5; len: 14; v_gene: TRBV5-1; abundance: .; d_gene: .
CDR3nt: TGTGCCAGCAGTCCACAGGGGAGTCATGGCTACACCTTC; CDR3aa: CASSPQGSHGYTF; j_gene: TRBJ1-2; len: 13; v_gene: TRBV12-3/TRBV12-4; abundance: .; d_gene: TRBD1
CDR3nt: TGTGCCAGCAGCGTCCGGACAGGCGACACTGAAGCTTTCTTT; CDR3aa: CASSVRTGDTEAFF; j_gene: TRBJ1-1; len: 14; v_gene: TRBV9; abundance: .; d_gene: TRBD1
CDR3nt: TGCGCCAGCAGTGACTCTTGGGATGAGCAGTTCTTC; CDR3aa: CASSDSWDEQFF; j_gene: TRBJ2-1; len: 12; v_gene: TRBV5-1; abundance: few; d_gene: .
CDR3nt: TGTGCCAGCAGCCAGAAGCGTGGAGTCCAAGAGACCCAGTACTTC; CDR3aa: CASSQKRGVQETQYF; j_gene: TRBJ2-5; len: 15; v_gene: TRBV3-1/TRBV3-2; abundance: .; d_gene: .
CDR3nt: TGTGCCAGCAGCGTACGTCAGGGCCCGGAAGAAAAACTGTTTTTT; CDR3aa: CASSVRQGPEEKLFF; j_gene: TRBJ1-4; len: 15; v_gene: TRBV9; abundance: .; d_gene: .
CDR3nt: TGTGCCAGCAGTTACGTATGGTCGGATGGCTACACCTTC; CDR3aa: CASSYVWSDGYTF; j_gene: TRBJ1-2; len: 13; v_gene: TRBV6-5; abundance: .; d_gene: .
CDR3nt: TGTGCCAGCAGCTTAGCGGAGGGGGCTTATTACCATGAAGCTTTCTTT; CDR3aa: CASSLAEGAYYHEAFF; j_gene: TRBJ1-1; len: 16; v_gene: TRBV7-2; abundance: once; d_gene: TRBD1
CDR3nt: TGTGCCAGCAGTTCCCCAACCCGCACAGGGGTCGGGGCCAAAAACATTCAGTACTTC; CDR3aa: CASSSPTRTGVGAKNIQYF; j_gene: TRBJ2-4; len: 19; v_gene: TRBV27; abundance: .; d_gene: TRBD1
CDR3nt: TGTGCCAGCAGCTTAGCGGCGGGAGGCTCCTACAATGAGCAGTTCTTC; CDR3aa: CASSLAAGGSYNEQFF; j_gene: TRBJ2-1; len: 16; v_gene: TRBV11-1; abundance: .; d_gene: TRBD2
CDR3nt: TGTGCCAGCAGGGGGGCGTTAGGGGTCGGGACAGGCCGTGAAGCTTTCTTT; CDR3aa: CASRGALGVGTGREAFF; j_gene: TRBJ1-1; len: 17; v_gene: TRBV28; abundance: once; d_gene: TRBD1
CDR3nt: TGTGCCATATCCCCTAGGAGCGGGGAAGCTTTCTTT; CDR3aa: CAISPRSGEAFF; j_gene: TRBJ1-1; len: 12; v_gene: TRBV10-3; abundance: .; d_gene: .
CDR3nt: TGTGCCAGCAGACCGACTGCCGGCTCCTACAATGAGCAGTTCTTC; CDR3aa: CASRPTAGSYNEQFF; j_gene: TRBJ2-1; len: 15; v_gene: TRBV6-5; abundance: .; d_gene: .
CDR3nt: TGCAGCGTTGAAAGCCAGCAAACGGGTGGCTACACCTTC; CDR3aa: CSVESQQTGGYTF; j_gene: TRBJ1-2; len: 13; v_gene: TRBV29-1; abundance: once; d_gene: .
CDR3nt: TGCGCCAGCAGGCACCCAGGCACAGATACGCAGTATTTT; CDR3aa: CASRHPGTDTQYF; j_gene: TRBJ2-3; len: 13; v_gene: TRBV5-1; abundance: .; d_gene: .